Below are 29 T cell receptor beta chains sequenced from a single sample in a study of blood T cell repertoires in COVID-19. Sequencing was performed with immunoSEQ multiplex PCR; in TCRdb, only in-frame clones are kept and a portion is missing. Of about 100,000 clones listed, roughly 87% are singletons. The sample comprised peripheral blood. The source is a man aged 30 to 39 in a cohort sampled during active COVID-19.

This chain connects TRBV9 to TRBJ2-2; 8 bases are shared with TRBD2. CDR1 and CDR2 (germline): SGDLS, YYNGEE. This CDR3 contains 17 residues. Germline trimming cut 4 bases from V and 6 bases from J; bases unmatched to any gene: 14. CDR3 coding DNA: TGTGCCAGCAGCCCATACCCCGGCGGGGGGACGCCCGGGGAGCTGTTTTTT. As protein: CASSPYPGGGTPGELFF.

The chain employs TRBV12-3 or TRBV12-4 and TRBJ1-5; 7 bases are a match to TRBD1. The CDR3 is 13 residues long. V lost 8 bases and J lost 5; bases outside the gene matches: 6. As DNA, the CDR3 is TGTGCCAGCGCCGACAGGGACCATCAGCCCCAGCATTTT. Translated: CASADRDHQPQHF.

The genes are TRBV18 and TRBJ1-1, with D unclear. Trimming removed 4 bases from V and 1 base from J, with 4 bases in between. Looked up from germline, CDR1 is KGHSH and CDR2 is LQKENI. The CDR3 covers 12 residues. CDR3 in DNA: TGTGCCAGCTCACTAGAGAACACTGAAGCTTTCTTT. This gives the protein CASSLENTEAFF.

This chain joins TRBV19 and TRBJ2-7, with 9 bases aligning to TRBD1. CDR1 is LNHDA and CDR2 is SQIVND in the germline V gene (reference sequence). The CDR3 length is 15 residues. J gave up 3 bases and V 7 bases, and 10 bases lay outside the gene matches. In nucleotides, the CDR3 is TGTGCCAGTACCCAAGGGACAGGGAAGAACTACGAGCAGTACTTC. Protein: CASTQGTGKNYEQYF.

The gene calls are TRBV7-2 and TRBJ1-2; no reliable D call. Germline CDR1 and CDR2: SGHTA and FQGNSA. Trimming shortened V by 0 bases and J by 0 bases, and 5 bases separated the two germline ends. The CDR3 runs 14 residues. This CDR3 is CASSLAPTNYGYTF. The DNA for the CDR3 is TGTGCCAGCAGCTTAGCCCCAACTAACTATGGCTACACCTTC. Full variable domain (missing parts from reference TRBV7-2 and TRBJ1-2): GAGVSQSPSNKVTEKGKDVELRCDPISGHTALYWYRQSLGQGLEFLIYFQGNSAPDKSGLPSDRFSAERTGGSVSTLTIQRTQQEDSAVYLCASSLAPTNYGYTFGSGTRLTVV.

CDR3 bases: TGTGCCACCAGTGACCCTGGACAGGGAGGTGGCTACACCTTC. Translated: CATSDPGQGGGYTF. This chain uses TRBV24-1 with TRBJ1-2, with TRBD1 matching 8 bases. Germline V gives CDR1 KGHDR, CDR2 SFDVKD. This CDR3 is built from 14 residues. Unmatched junction bases numbered 7, after V lost 4 bases and J lost 7 bases.

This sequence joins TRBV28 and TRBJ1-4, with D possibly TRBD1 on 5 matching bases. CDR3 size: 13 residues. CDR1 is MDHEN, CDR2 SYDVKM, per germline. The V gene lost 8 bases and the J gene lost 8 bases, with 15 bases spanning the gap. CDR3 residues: CASPCGGWEKLFF. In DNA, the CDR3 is TGTGCCAGCCCGTGTGGGGGGTGGGAAAAACTGTTTTTT.

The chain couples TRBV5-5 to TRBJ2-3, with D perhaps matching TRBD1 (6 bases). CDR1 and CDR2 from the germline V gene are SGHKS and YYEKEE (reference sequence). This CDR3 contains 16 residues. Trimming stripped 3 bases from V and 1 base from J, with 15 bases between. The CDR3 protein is CASSSGLGAGTDTQYF. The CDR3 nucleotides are TGTGCCAGCAGCTCCGGTTTGGGGGCTGGCACAGATACGCAGTATTTT.

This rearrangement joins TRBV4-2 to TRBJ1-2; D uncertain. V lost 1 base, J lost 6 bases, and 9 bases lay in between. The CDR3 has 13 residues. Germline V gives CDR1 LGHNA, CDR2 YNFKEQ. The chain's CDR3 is CASSQGSGDGYTF. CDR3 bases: TGTGCCAGCAGCCAAGGTTCCGGGGATGGCTACACCTTC.

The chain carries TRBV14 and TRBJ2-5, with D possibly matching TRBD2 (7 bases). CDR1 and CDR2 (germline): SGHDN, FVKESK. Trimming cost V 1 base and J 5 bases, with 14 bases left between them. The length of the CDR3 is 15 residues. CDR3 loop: CASSQVAGAGETQYF. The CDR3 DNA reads TGTGCCAGCAGCCAAGTCGCGGGGGCCGGGGAGACCCAGTACTTC.

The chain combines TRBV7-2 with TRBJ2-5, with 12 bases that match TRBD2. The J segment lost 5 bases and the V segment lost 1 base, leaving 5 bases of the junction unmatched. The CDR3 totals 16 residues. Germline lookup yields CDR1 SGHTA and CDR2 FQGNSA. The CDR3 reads CASSLGASGGAETQYF. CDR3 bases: TGTGCCAGCAGCTTAGGGGCTAGCGGGGGGGCGGAGACCCAGTACTTC.

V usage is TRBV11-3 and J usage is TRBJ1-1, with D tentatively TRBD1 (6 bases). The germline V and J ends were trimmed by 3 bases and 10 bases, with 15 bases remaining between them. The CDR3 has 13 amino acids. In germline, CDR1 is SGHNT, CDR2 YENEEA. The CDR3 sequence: CASSFNRDTGAFF. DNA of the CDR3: TGTGCCAGCAGCTTCAACAGGGACACAGGAGCTTTCTTT.

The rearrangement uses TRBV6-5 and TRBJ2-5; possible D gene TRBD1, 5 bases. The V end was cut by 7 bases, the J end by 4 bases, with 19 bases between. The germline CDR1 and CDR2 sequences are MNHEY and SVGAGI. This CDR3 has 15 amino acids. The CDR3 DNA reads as TGTGCCAGCACCCCTGCGAAGGGGAAGGGAGAGACCCAGTACTTC. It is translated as CASTPAKGKGETQYF.

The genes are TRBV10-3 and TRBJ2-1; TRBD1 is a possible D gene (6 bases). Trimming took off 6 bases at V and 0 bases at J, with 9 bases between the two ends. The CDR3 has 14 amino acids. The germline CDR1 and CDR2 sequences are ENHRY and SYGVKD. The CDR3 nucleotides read TGTGCCATCAGCCAGGACAGCTCCTACAATGAGCAGTTCTTC. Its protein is CAISQDSSYNEQFF.

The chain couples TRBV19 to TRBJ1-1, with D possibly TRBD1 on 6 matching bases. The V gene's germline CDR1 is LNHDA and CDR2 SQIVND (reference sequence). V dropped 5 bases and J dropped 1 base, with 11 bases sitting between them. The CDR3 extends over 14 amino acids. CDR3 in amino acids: CASSPLDRNTEAFF. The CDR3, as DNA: TGTGCCAGTAGTCCCTTGGACAGGAACACTGAAGCTTTCTTT.

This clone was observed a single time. CDR3 nucleotide sequence: TGTGTCTCGAGGCGGTATAGCGGGGGGCGGGATACGCAGTATTTT. This encodes CVSRRYSGGRDTQYF. The chain couples TRBV6-5 to TRBJ2-3; 10 nucleotides match TRBD2. This CDR3 contains 15 residues. CDR1 MNHEY and CDR2 SVGAGI come from the germline V gene.

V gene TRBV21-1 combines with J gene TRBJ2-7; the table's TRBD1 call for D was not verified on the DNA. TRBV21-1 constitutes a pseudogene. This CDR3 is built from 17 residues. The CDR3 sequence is CASSPWAGPSTDYEQYF. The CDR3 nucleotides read TGTGCCAGCAGCCCGTGGGCAGGGCCTTCTACGGACTACGAGCAGTACTTC.

CDR3 region: CASSLIRGSSYEQYF. The CDR3 bases are TGTGCCAGCAGCTTAATCAGGGGAAGCTCCTACGAGCAGTACTTC. The rearrangement links TRBV7-2 to TRBJ2-7; the D gene is possibly TRBD1 (6 bases). Trimming pared 2 bases from V and 0 bases from J, leaving 11 bases between. The CDR3 has 15 residues. Looked up from germline, CDR1 is SGHTA and CDR2 is FQGNSA. The whole variable domain, filled in from reference TRBV7-2 and TRBJ2-7, reads GAGVSQSPSNKVTEKGKDVELRCDPISGHTALYWYRQSLGQGLEFLIYFQGNSAPDKSGLPSDRFSAERTGGSVSTLTIQRTQQEDSAVYLCASSLIRGSSYEQYFGPGTRLTVT.

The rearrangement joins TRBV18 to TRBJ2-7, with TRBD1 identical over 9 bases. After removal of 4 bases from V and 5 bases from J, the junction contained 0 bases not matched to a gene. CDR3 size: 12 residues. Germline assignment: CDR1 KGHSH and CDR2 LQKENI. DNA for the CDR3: TGTGCCAGCTCACGGGACAGGGACGAGCAGTACTTC. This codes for CASSRDRDEQYF.

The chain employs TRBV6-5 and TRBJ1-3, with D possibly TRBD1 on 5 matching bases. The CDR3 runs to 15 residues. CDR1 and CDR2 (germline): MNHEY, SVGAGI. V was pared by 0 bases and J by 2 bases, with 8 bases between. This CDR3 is CASSYSVRAGNTIYF. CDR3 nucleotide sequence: TGTGCCAGCAGTTACTCGGTCAGGGCTGGAAACACCATATATTTT.

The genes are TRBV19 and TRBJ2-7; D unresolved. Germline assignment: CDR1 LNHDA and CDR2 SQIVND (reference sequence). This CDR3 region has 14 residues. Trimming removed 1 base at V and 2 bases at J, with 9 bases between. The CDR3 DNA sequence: TGTGCCAGTAGTATAGGCCCCCGAGCCTACGAGCAGTACTTC. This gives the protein CASSIGPRAYEQYF.

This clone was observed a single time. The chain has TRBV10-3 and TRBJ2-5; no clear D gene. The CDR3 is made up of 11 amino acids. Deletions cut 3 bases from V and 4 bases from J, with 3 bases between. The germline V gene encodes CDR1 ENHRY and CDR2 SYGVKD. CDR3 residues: CAISDGETQYF. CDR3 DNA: TGTGCCATCAGTGACGGAGAGACCCAGTACTTC.

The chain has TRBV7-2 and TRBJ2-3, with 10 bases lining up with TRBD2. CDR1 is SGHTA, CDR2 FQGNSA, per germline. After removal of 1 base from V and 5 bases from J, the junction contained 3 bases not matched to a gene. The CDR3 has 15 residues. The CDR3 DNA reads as TGTGCCAGCAGCTTAGGAGCGGGGGGGCTAGATACGCAGTATTTT. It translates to CASSLGAGGLDTQYF.

The CDR3 is CASSYERGASYNEQFF. For the CDR3, the DNA is TGTGCCAGCAGTTACGAGCGGGGGGCCTCCTACAATGAGCAGTTCTTC. J is TRBJ2-1 and V is TRBV2, with 9 bases lining up with TRBD2. Germline V gene lookup returns CDR1 SNHLY and CDR2 FYNNEI. This CDR3 contains 16 residues. V shed 5 bases, J shed 0 bases, and the junction held 5 bases outside the gene matches.

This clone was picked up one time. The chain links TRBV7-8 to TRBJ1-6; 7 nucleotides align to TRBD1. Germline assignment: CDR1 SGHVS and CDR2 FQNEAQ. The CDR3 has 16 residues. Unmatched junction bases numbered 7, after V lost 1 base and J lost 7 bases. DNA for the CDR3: TGTGCCAGCAGCTTAGAGCCAGGGGGTCTGAATTCACCCCTCCACTTT. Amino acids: CASSLEPGGLNSPLHF.

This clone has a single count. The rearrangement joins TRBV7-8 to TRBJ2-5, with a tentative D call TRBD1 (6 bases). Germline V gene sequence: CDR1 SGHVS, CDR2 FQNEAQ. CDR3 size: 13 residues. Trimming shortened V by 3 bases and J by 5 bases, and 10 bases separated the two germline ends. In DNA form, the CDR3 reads TGTGCCAGCAGCTTTTCAGGGGTGGAGACCCAGTACTTC. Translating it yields CASSFSGVETQYF.

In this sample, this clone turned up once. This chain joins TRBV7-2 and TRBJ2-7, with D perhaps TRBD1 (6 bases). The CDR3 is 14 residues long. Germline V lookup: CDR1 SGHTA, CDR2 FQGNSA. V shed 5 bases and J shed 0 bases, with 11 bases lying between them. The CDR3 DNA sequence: TGTGCCAGCAGCCAAGACAGGAGCTCCTACGAGCAGTACTTC. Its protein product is CASSQDRSSYEQYF.

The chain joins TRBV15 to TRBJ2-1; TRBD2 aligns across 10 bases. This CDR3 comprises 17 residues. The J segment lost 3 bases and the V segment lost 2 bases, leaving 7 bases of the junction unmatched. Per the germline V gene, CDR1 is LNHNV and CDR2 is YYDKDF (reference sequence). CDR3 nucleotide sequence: TGTGCCACCAGCAGACTCAGCGGGGGGGCCTTCTACAATGAGCAGTTCTTC. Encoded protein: CATSRLSGGAFYNEQFF.

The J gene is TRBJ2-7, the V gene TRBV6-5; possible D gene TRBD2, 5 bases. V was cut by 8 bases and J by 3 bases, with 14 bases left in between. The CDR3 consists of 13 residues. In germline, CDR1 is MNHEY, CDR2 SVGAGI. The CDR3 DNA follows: TGTGCCAGCGTCCTAGCTCTCGGCTACGAGCAGTACTTC. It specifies CASVLALGYEQYF.